The rows below give T cell receptor beta chains drawn from one sample of a study of T cell repertoires in cytomegalovirus infection. TCRdb used MiXCR to reprocess the reads, holding one entry per CDR3 protein. The sample includes around 250,000 distinct CDR3 sequences, around 15% of them seen just once. The sequencing input was CD8+ T cells from PBMCs. The receptors derive from a human donor in good health (CMV status not recorded). Some clones in this sample may be carry-over from other donors' samples. Each CDR3 is given with its conserved first and last residue. A D gene is named only where the DNA matches it firmly. Some rows mark clone size as missing; the rest say once, few, many or name a class of expanded clone.

>TRBJ2-7|few|TRBV6-5|TRBD2|12
CASSYSGDEQYF
TGTGCCAGCAGTTACAGCGGGGACGAGCAGTACTTC
>TRBJ2-1|many|TRBV27|.|13
CASSLEGFHEQFF
TGTGCCAGCAGTTTAGAGGGATTCCATGAGCAGTTCTTC
>TRBJ2-2|few|TRBV6-2/TRBV6-3|.|13
CASSFRRTGELFF
TGTGCCAGCAGTTTTCGGCGGACCGGGGAGCTGTTTTTT
>TRBJ2-7|.|TRBV15|TRBD1|18
CATSRDPPLGQGGYEQYF
TGTGCCACCAGCAGAGATCCCCCCCTGGGACAGGGGGGATACGAGCAGTACTTC
>TRBJ1-4|few|TRBV7-6|.|15
CASSLSSATNEKLFF
TGTGCCAGCAGCTTATCGAGTGCAACTAATGAAAAACTGTTTTTT
>TRBJ2-1|few|TRBV12-3/TRBV12-4|.|13
CASSFADLNEQFF
TGTGCCAGCAGTTTCGCGGACCTCAATGAGCAGTTCTTC
>TRBJ1-5|.|TRBV20-1|.|14
CSASPLEAGQPQHF
TGCAGTGCTAGCCCTTTAGAAGCAGGGCAGCCCCAGCATTTT
>TRBJ1-2|.|TRBV4-1|.|15
CASSQALMGIYGYTF
TGCGCCAGCAGCCAAGCGTTAATGGGGATCTATGGCTACACCTTC
>TRBJ2-5|.|TRBV7-2|.|12
CASSPQTETQYF
TGTGCCAGCAGCCCTCAGACGGAGACCCAGTACTTC
>TRBJ2-3|many|TRBV7-6|.|14
CASSSPGVGDTQYF
TGTGCCAGCAGCTCCCCCGGGGTGGGAGATACGCAGTATTTT
>TRBJ1-1|many|TRBV7-6|.|15
CASSLRRPMNTEAFF
TGTGCCAGCAGCTTACGCAGACCCATGAACACTGAAGCTTTCTTT
>TRBJ1-1|many|TRBV28|.|14
CASTFSPMNTEAFF
TGTGCCAGCACCTTCTCTCCGATGAACACTGAAGCTTTCTTT
>TRBJ1-1|.|TRBV4-1|.|14
CASTRVGGGTEAFF
TGCGCCAGTACCCGAGTAGGGGGTGGCACTGAAGCTTTCTTT
>TRBJ1-4|few|TRBV6-6|.|17
CASSYSPGKATNEKLFF
TGTGCCAGCAGTTACTCGCCAGGGAAGGCAACTAATGAAAAACTGTTTTTT
>TRBJ2-5|.|TRBV28|.|13
CASSLDGQETQYF
TGTGCCAGCAGTTTAGACGGGCAAGAGACCCAGTACTTC
>TRBJ2-1|many|TRBV14|TRBD2|15
CASSQVGSLAVEQFF
TGTGCCAGCAGCCAAGTGGGTAGCCTAGCGGTTGAGCAGTTCTTC
>TRBJ2-1|many|TRBV7-6|.|14
CASSLDPVYNEQFF
TGTGCCAGCAGCTTAGACCCAGTTTACAATGAGCAGTTCTTC
>TRBJ2-1|few|TRBV2|.|12
CATSGRFNEQFF
TGTGCCACTTCGGGACGGTTCAATGAGCAGTTCTTC
>TRBJ2-3|.|TRBV2|.|14
CASSEALATDTQYF
TGTGCCAGCAGTGAAGCGCTAGCCACAGATACGCAGTATTTT
>TRBJ2-1|many|TRBV25-1|.|13
CASSDGSYNEQFF
TGTGCCAGCAGTGATGGATCCTACAATGAGCAGTTCTTC
>TRBJ2-1|few|TRBV20-1|TRBD2|16
CSARDTLAGFYNEQFF
TGCAGTGCTAGAGATACACTAGCGGGATTCTACAATGAGCAGTTCTTC
>TRBJ1-2|.|TRBV2|.|12
CASLSTVFGYTF
TGTGCCAGCCTTTCGACGGTGTTTGGCTACACCTTC